This entry lists 32 T cell receptor beta chains sequenced from one sample in a study of cytomegalovirus exposure and HLA in healthy donors. Researchers ran the PCR with 60 Vbeta and 13 Jbeta primers. Clones were sequenced by immunoSEQ multiplex PCR, and TCRdb holds only the in-frame ones, with some missing. Of 150,000 to 200,000 clones listed, 70% to 80% were seen once; the top ten hold about 3.8%. Sequenced input: PBMCs. All receptors come from a woman aged 55-70 years in good health and CMV-seropositive.

The chain joins TRBV11-2 to TRBJ1-5; D is perhaps TRBD1 (6 bases). The V gene's germline CDR1 is SGHAT and CDR2 FQNNGV. The V end was cut by 4 bases, the J end by 7 bases, with 17 bases between. The CDR3 consists of 15 residues. CDR3 bases: TGTGCCAGCAGCTCGCGGGGGGCAAAGGCCCAGCCCCAGCATTTT. Encoded protein: CASSSRGAKAQPQHF.

The V and J genes are TRBV30 and TRBJ1-3; unclear D gene. The CDR3 totals 12 residues. V was cut by 3 bases and J by 0 bases, with 3 bases left in between. CDR1 and CDR2 (germline): GTSNPN, SVGIG (reference sequence). The DNA for the CDR3 is TGTGCCTGGAGCCTCTCTGGAAACACCATATATTTT. Translation gives CAWSLSGNTIYF.

The chain links TRBV5-4 to TRBJ2-7; 7 bases are shared with TRBD2. V lost 2 bases and J lost 1; bases outside the gene matches: 6. This CDR3 region has 15 residues. Per germline, CDR1 SGHNT and CDR2 YYREEE (reference sequence). In DNA, the CDR3 is TGTGCCAGCAGCTTCCCTAGCGGAGGATCCTACGAGCAGTACTTC. This codes for CASSFPSGGSYEQYF.

The chain recombines TRBV5-6 with TRBJ2-3; 10 bases are shared with TRBD1. V was pared by 2 bases and J by 7 bases, with 4 bases of the junction left unmatched. Germline loops: CDR1 SGHDT, CDR2 YYEEEE. There are 14 residues in the CDR3. CDR3 sequence (DNA): TGTGCCAGCAGCTTTGGGACAGGGGTATATACGCAGTATTTT. Amino acid sequence: CASSFGTGVYTQYF.

This clone is a singleton in its sample. The J gene is TRBJ2-3, the V gene TRBV9; no clear D gene. V shed 0 bases and J shed 4 bases, with 3 bases lying between them. CDR1 is SGDLS, CDR2 YYNGEE, per germline. This CDR3 spans 12 amino acids. The CDR3 loop reads CASSVASDTQYF. The CDR3 coding sequence is TGTGCCAGCAGCGTAGCGTCAGATACGCAGTATTTT.

The gene calls are TRBV9 and TRBJ2-1; D may be TRBD1 (6 bases). The CDR3 totals 15 residues. Germline V gene sequence: CDR1 SGDLS, CDR2 YYNGEE. The ends were cut back, 0 bases at V and 7 bases at J, with 14 bases in the middle. CDR3 nucleotide sequence: TGTGCCAGCAGCGTAGGGCACAGGGTTCGGAATGAGCAGTTCTTC. It codes for CASSVGHRVRNEQFF.

The CDR3 here is CASSLAPQTGRVVDTQYF. As DNA, the CDR3 is TGCGCCAGCAGCTTGGCCCCCCAGACAGGCAGGGTAGTAGATACGCAGTATTTT. The V call is TRBV5-1, the J call TRBJ2-3, with D tentatively TRBD1 (6 bases). From germline, CDR1 is SGHRS and CDR2 YFSETQ. The CDR3 contains 18 residues. Trimming took off 0 bases at V and 5 bases at J, with 22 bases between the two ends.

Written as DNA, the CDR3 is TGTGCCAGCAGCTTGGGACACGCGGTTGAACCTGGAAACACCATATATTTT. It specifies CASSLGHAVEPGNTIYF. The V and J genes are TRBV7-3 and TRBJ1-3; possibly TRBD1 for D (6 bases). V was pared by 3 bases and J by 2 bases, with 17 bases between. There are 17 residues in the CDR3. CDR1 and CDR2 from the germline V gene are SGHTA and FQGTGA.

V is TRBV6-1 and J is TRBJ1-1; D unclear. Trimming took 8 bases from V and 4 from J, leaving 8 bases between them. This CDR3 comprises 11 residues. The V gene's germline CDR1 is MNHNS and CDR2 SASEGT. The CDR3 loop is CASRHVTEAFF. The CDR3 region has the DNA TGTGCCAGCCGACACGTCACTGAAGCTTTCTTT.

This chain joins TRBV5-1 and TRBJ2-5; the D gene is possibly TRBD2 (5 bases). CDR3 size: 15 residues. In germline, CDR1 is SGHRS, CDR2 YFSETQ. Trimming cost V 0 bases and J 11 bases, with 20 bases left between them. The CDR3 coding sequence is TGCGCCAGCAGCTTGGCGCTTAGAAGTCTCTCGGGGCAGTACTTC. Its translation: CASSLALRSLSGQYF.

This chain uses TRBV7-9 with TRBJ2-3, with 9 bases that match TRBD2. CDR3 length: 15 residues. Unmatched junction bases numbered 5, after V lost 5 bases and J lost 2 bases. Looked up from germline, CDR1 is SEHNR and CDR2 is FQNEAQ (reference sequence). CDR3 DNA: TGTGCCAGCAGCCCGGGACTAGCCTTCACAGATACGCAGTATTTT. Translated, it gives CASSPGLAFTDTQYF.

The gene calls are TRBV7-8 and TRBJ1-4; D gene unclear. Germline V gene lookup returns CDR1 SGHVS and CDR2 FQNEAQ. The CDR3 has 15 residues. V shed 1 base and J shed 8 bases, with 14 bases lying between them. CDR3 protein: CASSLDPEPREKLFF. CDR3 nucleotides: TGTGCCAGCAGCTTAGACCCCGAGCCGCGCGAAAAACTGTTTTTT.

The chain links TRBV7-9 to TRBJ2-7; TRBD1 matches at 8 bases. V was clipped by 5 bases and J by 3 bases; unmatched bases: 6. CDR3 length equals 14 residues. CDR1 is SEHNR, CDR2 FQNEAQ, per germline (reference sequence). The CDR3 loop is CASSTGQGNYEQYF. In DNA form, the CDR3 reads TGTGCCAGCAGCACCGGACAGGGAAACTACGAGCAGTACTTC.

This chain links TRBV9 with TRBJ2-1; the match to TRBD2 covers 9 bases. Germline assignment: CDR1 SGDLS and CDR2 YYNGEE. The V and J ends lost 0 bases and 9 bases, in that order; junction bases with no gene match: 7. The CDR3 contains 15 residues. CDR3 residues: CASSVGSGRFVEQFF. The DNA of the CDR3 is TGTGCCAGCAGCGTAGGTAGCGGGAGATTTGTTGAGCAGTTCTTC.

The genes are TRBV6-1 and TRBJ2-3; 10 bases fit TRBD2. There are 14 residues in the CDR3. Losses at the gene ends were 7 bases for V and 1 base for J; bases not matched to a gene: 2. Looked up from germline, CDR1 is MNHNS and CDR2 is SASEGT. CDR3 DNA sequence: TGTGCCAGCACTAGCGGGGGTGGCACAGATACGCAGTATTTT. This codes for CASTSGGGTDTQYF.

The chain joins TRBV5-1 to TRBJ2-2, with 7 bases matching TRBD1. The CDR3 extends over 15 amino acids. Germline trimming cut 2 bases from V and 5 bases from J; bases unmatched to any gene: 6. Germline V lookup: CDR1 SGHRS, CDR2 YFSETQ. The CDR3 nucleotides are TGCGCCAGCAGCTTAGGGGGCGTCGGTACCGGGGAGCTGTTTTTT. Protein: CASSLGGVGTGELFF.

There are a few counts of this clone. The chain carries TRBV19 and TRBJ2-2, with D perhaps matching TRBD2 (6 bases). Trimming removed 9 bases from V and 0 bases from J, with 11 bases in between. Germline CDR1 LNHDA, CDR2 SQIVND (reference sequence). This CDR3 region has 14 residues. The CDR3 reads CASHSGTNTGELFF. The CDR3 DNA reads as TGTGCCAGCCATAGCGGAACGAACACCGGGGAGCTGTTTTTT.

This clone was seen only a few times. V usage is TRBV6-5 and J usage is TRBJ1-1; D possibly corresponds to TRBD1 (6 bases). From germline, CDR1 is MNHEY and CDR2 SVGAGI. With 6 bases removed from V and 1 base from J, the gap between germline ends came to 15 bases. The CDR3 sequence is 15 residues long. CDR3: CASSPQGMSNTEAFF. Written as DNA, the CDR3 is TGTGCCAGCAGCCCCCAGGGGATGTCGAACACTGAAGCTTTCTTT.

This clone was seen only once. The chain employs TRBV11-2 and TRBJ2-1, with unresolved D. Per germline, CDR1 SGHAT and CDR2 FQNNGV. The CDR3 is 12 residues long. Trimming took off 7 bases at V and 5 bases at J, with 9 bases between the two ends. For the CDR3, the DNA is TGTGCCAGCACAAGCGCCAACAATGAGCAGTTCTTC. Translated, it gives CASTSANNEQFF.

The chain has TRBV28 and TRBJ2-5; D is ambiguous. CDR3 size: 16 residues. CDR1 is MDHEN and CDR2 is SYDVKM in the germline V gene. The V and J ends lost 3 bases and 5 bases respectively, with 19 bases between them. The CDR3, as DNA: TGTGCCAGCAGTTTTATTAACGGAGTCTTTCGTGAGACCCAGTACTTC. It specifies CASSFINGVFRETQYF.

This chain uses TRBV27 with TRBJ1-1, with 7 bases lining up with TRBD1. The junction had 7 bases not matched to a gene; V was cut back by 6 bases and J by 0 bases. CDR1 and CDR2 from the germline V gene are MNHEY and SMNVEV (reference sequence). This CDR3 has 15 residues. CDR3 sequence (DNA): TGTGCCAGCAGCCGCAGACAGGGTTTGAACACTGAAGCTTTCTTT. Residues: CASSRRQGLNTEAFF.

V usage is TRBV5-5 and J usage is TRBJ2-7; 7 nucleotides line up with TRBD1. Trimming at V came to 4 bases and at J to 3 bases, leaving 4 bases not matched to a gene. The CDR3 length is 13 residues. CDR1 and CDR2 (germline): SGHKS, YYEKEE (reference sequence). This CDR3 is CASSPRDSYEQYF. CDR3 sequence (DNA): TGTGCCAGCAGCCCCCGGGACAGCTACGAGCAGTACTTC.

The rearrangement links TRBV19 to TRBJ2-1; 11 bases agree with TRBD2. V gave up 4 bases and J gave up 8 bases; unmatched junction bases: 10. Germline values: CDR1 LNHDA, CDR2 SQIVND (reference sequence). The CDR3 consists of 16 residues. The CDR3 nucleotides read TGTGCCAGTAGTACAATCACTAGCGGGAGTGGTTATGAGCAGTTCTTC. Amino acid sequence: CASSTITSGSGYEQFF.

The V and J genes are TRBV30 and TRBJ2-7, with unresolved D. Germline values: CDR1 GTSNPN, CDR2 SVGIG (reference sequence). There are 12 residues in the CDR3. The germline V and J ends were trimmed by 2 bases and 1 base, with 6 bases remaining between them. In DNA, the CDR3 is TGTGCCTGGAGTCTTGTTTCCTACGAGCAGTACTTC. Its protein is CAWSLVSYEQYF.

The chain employs TRBV19 and TRBJ2-7; the D gene is possibly TRBD1 (5 bases). With 2 bases removed from V and 2 bases from J, the gap between germline ends came to 10 bases. Germline CDR1 LNHDA, CDR2 SQIVND (reference sequence). CDR3 length: 14 residues. In DNA, the CDR3 is TGTGCCAGTAGTATATCTAAGGACACCTACGAGCAGTACTTC. Its protein is CASSISKDTYEQYF.

The chain employs TRBV28 and TRBJ1-2, with 8 bases fitting TRBD1. Germline loops: CDR1 MDHEN, CDR2 SYDVKM. The CDR3 consists of 15 residues. V lost 2 bases to trimming and J lost 7 bases; unmatched junction nucleotides: 9. CDR3 sequence (DNA): TGTGCCAGCAGTTTAGGACCGGACAGGGAGGGTGGCTACACCTTC. It codes for CASSLGPDREGGYTF.

This clone was detected a few times. The V and J genes are TRBV10-3 and TRBJ2-3; 9 nucleotides align to TRBD1. This CDR3 region has 15 residues. J lost 3 bases, V lost 10 bases, and 11 bases had no gene match. Germline-derived CDR1 and CDR2 are ENHRY and SYGVKD. This CDR3 reads CATYTQDRGTDTQYF. CDR3 in DNA: TGTGCCACCTACACCCAGGACAGGGGTACAGATACGCAGTATTTT.

This clone was seen only a few times. The chain recombines TRBV2 with TRBJ2-6, with D possibly being TRBD2 (6 bases). Germline V gene data show CDR1 as SNHLY and CDR2 as FYNNEI. The CDR3 consists of 15 residues. V shed 4 bases and J shed 1 base, with 8 bases lying between them. The CDR3 DNA reads as TGTGCCAGCAGTGTGGGGGGATCTGGGGCCAACGTCCTGACTTTC. Amino acids: CASSVGGSGANVLTF. Full variable domain (remainder filled in from reference TRBV2 and TRBJ2-6): EPEVTQTPSHQVTQMGQEVILRCVPISNHLYFYWYRQILGQKVEFLVSFYNNEISEKSEIFDDQFSVERPDGSNFTLKIRSTKLEDSAMYFCASSVGGSGANVLTFGAGSRLTVL.

V is TRBV27 and J is TRBJ2-7; TRBD1 aligns across 7 bases. This CDR3 region has 17 residues. From germline, CDR1 is MNHEY and CDR2 SMNVEV (reference sequence). J lost 5 bases, V lost 0 bases, and 13 bases had no gene match. CDR3 sequence reads: CASSLSLGRGGFHEQYF. Written as DNA, the CDR3 is TGTGCCAGCAGTTTATCCCTAGGACGAGGGGGCTTCCACGAGCAGTACTTC.

This chain connects TRBV5-1 to TRBJ2-7, with D perhaps TRBD1 (5 bases). There are 15 residues in the CDR3. Germline V gives CDR1 SGHRS, CDR2 YFSETQ. Trimming left V 4 bases short and J 3 bases short, with 17 bases between. The CDR3 DNA is TGCGCCAGCAGCGATGACAGATCCAGGATCTACGAGCAGTACTTC. It is translated as CASSDDRSRIYEQYF.

As regards this clone: The identical CDR3 is also encoded by other nucleotide sequences in the sample. The chain links TRBV27 to TRBJ1-1, with TRBD1 matching 7 bases. Germline loops: CDR1 MNHEY, CDR2 SMNVEV (reference sequence). The CDR3 consists of 14 residues. Trimming removed 2 bases from V and 1 base from J; junction bases left unmatched: 1. CDR3 amino acids: CASSLGTANTEAFF. For the CDR3, the DNA is TGTGCCAGCAGTTTAGGGACAGCGAACACTGAAGCTTTCTTT.

This chain uses TRBV2 with TRBJ1-2; D call uncertain. The V and J ends lost 6 bases and 4 bases respectively, with 24 bases between them. This CDR3 comprises 17 residues. Per germline, CDR1 SNHLY and CDR2 FYNNEI. The CDR3 loop is CASRPGGHSRFSYGYTF. The DNA for the CDR3 is TGTGCCAGCAGGCCCGGCGGTCACTCCCGCTTTTCCTATGGCTACACCTTC. The full variable domain, in which reference TRBV2 and TRBJ1-2 provide the parts outside the CDR3, is EPEVTQTPSHQVTQMGQEVILRCVPISNHLYFYWYRQILGQKVEFLVSFYNNEISEKSEIFDDQFSVERPDGSNFTLKIRSTKLEDSAMYFCASRPGGHSRFSYGYTFGSGTRLTVV.